This T cell receptor beta chain was profiled in a study of neurological immune-mediated disorders. Study-level background: Multiple sclerosis patients numbering around 34 comprised around 31 relapsing-remitting and 3 secondary progressive patients. Study results and limitations: When repertoires were grouped phylogenetically, those of 18 of 34 multiple sclerosis patients fell into one related-CDR3 cluster, a possible signature. The multiple sclerosis repertoire cluster had no association with any clinical or MRI feature.

It was by 5'RACE with 10-nucleotide random UMIs that the cDNA was made. Each CDR3 protein is one row after TCRdb ran MiXCR on the 5' RACE reads. This sample carries tens of thousands of distinct CDR3 sequences, approximately 2.8% of them seen once, and the ten largest clones take roughly 1.2%. Germline V gene lookup returns CDR1 MDHEN and CDR2 SYDVKM. The CDR3 covers 15 residues. This clonotype occurred many times. Antigen: not known. The junction does not match germline at one end; this may be a read error. V gene TRBV28 combines with J gene TRBJ2-1; 7 bases fit TRBD1. This clonotype was sampled from a woman younger than 45 with multiple sclerosis. The sequenced sample was PBMCs. The CDR3 DNA sequence: TGTGTCAGCGTGATAGGGGGCCCTTCCTACAATGAGCAGTTCTTC. Translation gives CVSVIGGPSYNEQFF.